The text below deals with one T cell receptor beta chain. The antigen it binds to is not known. No qualities accompany the bases; no much larger clone lies one base away. Distinct nucleotide sequences in the sample also encode this CDR3. These data come from a study of intratumoral heterogeneity in liver cancer. Some background on the complete study: Across the full roughly 15-patient cohort, most patients were male and a median age of roughly 69 years was recorded. To investigate intratumor heterogeneity, the study integrated RNA-seq, DNA sequencing, TCR-seq and SNP array data drawn from multiple regions of hepatocellular carcinoma specimens. Of the roughly 73 multiregional samples collected from 15 or so HCC patients in the overall cohort, 45 to 55 were tumoral regions and roughly 20 were adjacent nontumoral regions. General conclusions and limits of the study: The authors acknowledged a relatively low patient number and under-sampled tumor-infiltrating lymphocyte representation as limitations.

Every patient had early-stage hepatocellular carcinoma and received no therapy prior to surgical resection. The sampled areas showed no macroscopic signs of necrosis or hemorrhage. In two patients, TCR sequencing (ImmunoSeq) was performed on multiple regions. Each frozen resection tissue sample was taken at least 1 cm away from every other sample. The N label marked samples taken from nontumoral liver tissue adjacent to the tumor. Genomic DNA was isolated from bulk tissue with the DNeasy blood and tissue kit. Spanning cysteine to phenylalanine, the CDR3 consists of 11 amino acids. Just CDR3 DNA is preserved here, 33 bases in frame from base 1. V gives up 8 bases and J gives up 5 bases, and the segment between their germline ends measures 10 bases. The germline V gene specifies MDHEN as CDR1 and SYDVKM as CDR2. TCR beta chain CDR3 regions were sequenced from genomic DNA using the immunoSEQ assay. Rearranged VDJ segments were amplified with primers annealing to V and J segments. Turning to the authors' computational methods: The ImmunoSeq Analyzer software was used to calculate clonality and richness metrics. Clones with differential abundance between regions were identified with Fisher's exact test combined with a beta-binomial method for additional stringency. The table was pulled from immuneACCESS by TCRdb, which kept in-frame rearrangements only. Such tables lose some clones; where checked, under half of the loss comes from unresolved V genes, and the rest has no known cause. The V and J calls and the clone size are those of that table, but D and trimming were determined from the DNA. In all, the sample holds 20,000 to 25,000 clones, and around two thirds of those were seen once. The ten largest make up approximately 18% of the sample.

The sample here was tumor-adjacent normal tissue, taken before any cancer treatment. This receptor was obtained from an older woman with hepatocellular carcinoma. This chain joins TRBV28 to TRBJ2-7; TRBD2 is possibly the D segment (6 matching bases). CDR3 loop: CASVREHEQYF. Here is the DNA: TGTGCCAGCGTGCGGGAACACGAGCAGTACTTC.